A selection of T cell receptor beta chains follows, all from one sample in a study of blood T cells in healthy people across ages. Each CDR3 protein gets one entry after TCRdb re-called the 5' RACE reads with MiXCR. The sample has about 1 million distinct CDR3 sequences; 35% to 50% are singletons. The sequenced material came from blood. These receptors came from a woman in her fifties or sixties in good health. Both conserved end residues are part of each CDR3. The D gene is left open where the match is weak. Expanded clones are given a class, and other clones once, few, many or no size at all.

CDR3nt: TGCACCAGCAGCCTGGGACAGGGAAGGGATACGCAGTATTTT
CDR3aa: CTSSLGQGRDTQYF
d_gene: TRBD1
abundance: -
v_gene: TRBV5-1
j_gene: TRBJ2-3

CDR3nt: TGCAGCCCCAGGGGCGGGGTAACCTACGAGCAGTACTTC
CDR3aa: CSPRGGVTYEQYF
d_gene: -
abundance: many
v_gene: TRBV20-1
j_gene: TRBJ2-7

CDR3nt: TGTACCAGCAGCTTAGGGGGGTCCGGGGGCACCTACGAGCAGTACTTC
CDR3aa: CTSSLGGSGGTYEQYF
d_gene: -
abundance: -
v_gene: TRBV7-9
j_gene: TRBJ2-7

CDR3nt: TGCAGTGCCCGAGGGCGAGGGCGCCGCTACAATGAGCAGTTCTTC
CDR3aa: CSARGRGRRYNEQFF
d_gene: -
abundance: -
v_gene: TRBV20-1
j_gene: TRBJ2-1

CDR3nt: TGTGCCATCAGCTGGGCCAGCGGGAGTGGCGAGCAGTACTTC
CDR3aa: CAISWASGSGEQYF
d_gene: TRBD2
abundance: few
v_gene: TRBV10-3
j_gene: TRBJ2-7

CDR3nt: TGTGCCAGCAGCGCAACTCCCCGCTACGAGCAGTACTTC
CDR3aa: CASSATPRYEQYF
d_gene: -
abundance: -
v_gene: TRBV7-9
j_gene: TRBJ2-7

CDR3nt: TGTGCCAGCAGTGATCGAGGGGCAGGGGGCTATGAGCAGTACTTC
CDR3aa: CASSDRGAGGYEQYF
d_gene: TRBD1
abundance: -
v_gene: TRBV25-1
j_gene: TRBJ2-5

CDR3nt: TGTGCCAGCAGTTACTCGCCAAGCCGGGTACAAGAGACCCAGTACTTC
CDR3aa: CASSYSPSRVQETQYF
d_gene: -
abundance: once
v_gene: TRBV6-5
j_gene: TRBJ2-5

CDR3nt: TGTGCCACCAGCAGAGGAAACGAGGGCGCCCACACAGATACGCAGTATTTT
CDR3aa: CATSRGNEGAHTDTQYF
d_gene: -
abundance: -
v_gene: TRBV15
j_gene: TRBJ2-3

CDR3nt: TGTGCCAGCAGCTTTAAACTTGGAAATGAGCAGTTCTTC
CDR3aa: CASSFKLGNEQFF
d_gene: -
abundance: -
v_gene: TRBV7-6
j_gene: TRBJ2-1

CDR3nt: TGTGCCAGCAGCTTAGACGCCGGGACTAGCAGTGAGCAGTTCTTC
CDR3aa: CASSLDAGTSSEQFF
d_gene: TRBD2
abundance: -
v_gene: TRBV7-2
j_gene: TRBJ2-1

CDR3nt: TGTGCCACCAGTACCCTAGCGGGAGAGTACACCGGGGAGCTGTTTTTT
CDR3aa: CATSTLAGEYTGELFF
d_gene: TRBD2
abundance: -
v_gene: TRBV24-1
j_gene: TRBJ2-2

CDR3nt: TGTGCCAGCAGCCAAGAGAAGGGGCCCACTGAAGCTTTCTTT
CDR3aa: CASSQEKGPTEAFF
d_gene: -
abundance: -
v_gene: TRBV4-2
j_gene: TRBJ1-1

CDR3nt: TGCGCCAGCAGCTTGGCGGGGACTAGCGGGAGGGCCACTGGTTGGGGGAATGAGCAGTTCTTC
CDR3aa: CASSLAGTSGRATGWGNEQFF
d_gene: TRBD2
abundance: -
v_gene: TRBV5-1
j_gene: TRBJ2-1

CDR3nt: TGCAGCGGCTCGTTGGCGGCGGGCGGTGAGCAGTTCTTC
CDR3aa: CSGSLAAGGEQFF
d_gene: -
abundance: few
v_gene: TRBV29-1
j_gene: TRBJ2-1

CDR3nt: TGTGCCAGCAGCCTTCGACAGGGGGTAGGTCTCAATGAGCAGTTCTTC
CDR3aa: CASSLRQGVGLNEQFF
d_gene: TRBD1
abundance: many
v_gene: TRBV7-9
j_gene: TRBJ2-1

CDR3nt: TGTGCCAGCAGCTTAGGAGGGCGCGGGACGGGTCAGGATACGCAGTATTTT
CDR3aa: CASSLGGRGTGQDTQYF
d_gene: -
abundance: -
v_gene: TRBV7-8
j_gene: TRBJ2-3

CDR3nt: TGCGCCAGCAGCTTGGGGCAGTTCCACTCCTACGAGCAGTACTTC
CDR3aa: CASSLGQFHSYEQYF
d_gene: -
abundance: -
v_gene: TRBV5-1
j_gene: TRBJ2-7

CDR3nt: TGCGCCAGCAGCCAAGTTGGGGGCGCGAAAAACTACGAGCAGTACTTC
CDR3aa: CASSQVGGAKNYEQYF
d_gene: -
abundance: -
v_gene: TRBV4-1
j_gene: TRBJ2-7

CDR3nt: TGCAGTGCTAACGACAGGGTTGGGACCCAGTACTTC
CDR3aa: CSANDRVGTQYF
d_gene: TRBD1
abundance: many
v_gene: TRBV20-1
j_gene: TRBJ2-5

CDR3nt: TGCAGTGCTAGAGCCGATTACAATGAGCAGTTCTTC
CDR3aa: CSARADYNEQFF
d_gene: -
abundance: -
v_gene: TRBV20-1
j_gene: TRBJ2-1

CDR3nt: TGTGCCAGCAGCTTGACAGGGGGCATGTCTGGCTACACCTTC
CDR3aa: CASSLTGGMSGYTF
d_gene: TRBD1
abundance: many
v_gene: TRBV7-3
j_gene: TRBJ1-2

CDR3nt: TGTGCCAGCAGTCTTATCCAGCAGGGAGGGCCACCCCTCCACTTT
CDR3aa: CASSLIQQGGPPLHF
d_gene: -
abundance: -
v_gene: TRBV12-3/TRBV12-4
j_gene: TRBJ1-6

CDR3nt: TGCGCCAGCAGCAGAGGGTTGGGCAGTGAGCAGTTCTTC
CDR3aa: CASSRGLGSEQFF
d_gene: -
abundance: few
v_gene: TRBV4-1
j_gene: TRBJ2-1

CDR3nt: TGCGCCAGCAGCCCCCTAGCGGGGGTCGAGTACCAAGAGACCCAGTACTTC
CDR3aa: CASSPLAGVEYQETQYF
d_gene: TRBD2
abundance: -
v_gene: TRBV5-1
j_gene: TRBJ2-5

CDR3nt: TGCGCCAGTAGCCCCAGGGCAGGAATTCAAGAGACCCAGTACTTC
CDR3aa: CASSPRAGIQETQYF
d_gene: -
abundance: -
v_gene: TRBV5-1
j_gene: TRBJ2-5

CDR3nt: TGCGCCAGCAGCGCCGGGACAATTGGCTCCGGGGAGCTGTTTTTT
CDR3aa: CASSAGTIGSGELFF
d_gene: -
abundance: -
v_gene: TRBV5-1
j_gene: TRBJ2-2

CDR3nt: TGTGCCAGCAGCTGGCGGGACACCTTATTTTCTGGGGCCAACGTCCTGACTTTC
CDR3aa: CASSWRDTLFSGANVLTF
d_gene: -
abundance: few
v_gene: TRBV7-8
j_gene: TRBJ2-6

CDR3nt: TGTGCCAGCAGATTGGACAGCCCGTCCTACGAGCAGTACTTC
CDR3aa: CASRLDSPSYEQYF
d_gene: -
abundance: -
v_gene: TRBV7-8
j_gene: TRBJ2-7

CDR3nt: TGCAGTGCTAGACCTTTCGCGGACAGGGGAAACCAGCCCCAGCATTTT
CDR3aa: CSARPFADRGNQPQHF
d_gene: TRBD1
abundance: -
v_gene: TRBV20-1
j_gene: TRBJ1-5

CDR3nt: TGTGCCAGCACTGGGACAGGGGAGATGTCCTACAATGAGCAGTTCTTC
CDR3aa: CASTGTGEMSYNEQFF
d_gene: TRBD1
abundance: few
v_gene: TRBV3-1
j_gene: TRBJ2-1

CDR3nt: TGTGCCAGCAGTTACGGGGCGAAGCAGTACTTC
CDR3aa: CASSYGAKQYF
d_gene: -
abundance: -
v_gene: TRBV12-3/TRBV12-4
j_gene: TRBJ2-4

CDR3nt: TGTGCCAGCAGCCAAGAAGGATGGACGTCAACTAATGAAAAACTGTTTTTT
CDR3aa: CASSQEGWTSTNEKLFF
d_gene: -
abundance: few
v_gene: TRBV4-2
j_gene: TRBJ1-4

CDR3nt: TGCAGCGGCGGGACGAACAATGAGCAGTACTTC
CDR3aa: CSGGTNNEQYF
d_gene: -
abundance: -
v_gene: TRBV29-1
j_gene: TRBJ2-7

CDR3nt: TGTGCCATCAGTGCCAGCTATGGCTACACCTTC
CDR3aa: CAISASYGYTF
d_gene: -
abundance: few
v_gene: TRBV10-3
j_gene: TRBJ1-2

CDR3nt: TGTGCCAGCAGCTTTTCTGGGGATGAGACCCAGTACTTC
CDR3aa: CASSFSGDETQYF
d_gene: -
abundance: few
v_gene: TRBV13
j_gene: TRBJ2-5

CDR3nt: TGTGCCACCAGTGATACTGCAACCAGGAACACCGGGGAGCTGTTTTTT
CDR3aa: CATSDTATRNTGELFF
d_gene: -
abundance: -
v_gene: TRBV24-1
j_gene: TRBJ2-2

CDR3nt: TGTGCCAGCAGCGGTTCTAGCGATGAGCAGTTCTTC
CDR3aa: CASSGSSDEQFF
d_gene: -
abundance: -
v_gene: TRBV11-3
j_gene: TRBJ2-1

CDR3nt: TGCAGTGCTCCCCCTCTACTAGCGGTCTCCTACGAGCAGTACTTC
CDR3aa: CSAPPLLAVSYEQYF
d_gene: TRBD2
abundance: -
v_gene: TRBV20-1
j_gene: TRBJ2-7

CDR3nt: TGTGCCAGCAGTGAACAGCTCCACAATGAGCAGTTCTTC
CDR3aa: CASSEQLHNEQFF
d_gene: -
abundance: many
v_gene: TRBV2
j_gene: TRBJ2-1

CDR3nt: TGTGCCAGCAGCTTAGGAGTCAGGGTTCACGAGCAGTACTTC
CDR3aa: CASSLGVRVHEQYF
d_gene: -
abundance: -
v_gene: TRBV7-9
j_gene: TRBJ2-7

CDR3nt: TGTGCCAGCAGCTTGGACCTACTCATTTACACAGATACGCAGTATTTT
CDR3aa: CASSLDLLIYTDTQYF
d_gene: -
abundance: -
v_gene: TRBV7-2
j_gene: TRBJ2-3

CDR3nt: TGTGCCATCACGGGACAGCCGGATAATTCACCCCTCCACTTT
CDR3aa: CAITGQPDNSPLHF
d_gene: TRBD1
abundance: -
v_gene: TRBV10-3
j_gene: TRBJ1-6

CDR3nt: TGTGCCAGCAGTTTAAGAGGGGTCGGGGGTACTGAAGCTTTCTTT
CDR3aa: CASSLRGVGGTEAFF
d_gene: -
abundance: few
v_gene: TRBV12-3/TRBV12-4
j_gene: TRBJ1-1

CDR3nt: TGTGCCAGCAGTCCCCTTAGGGGGGCAGGCTCACCCCTCCACTTT
CDR3aa: CASSPLRGAGSPLHF
d_gene: -
abundance: -
v_gene: TRBV27
j_gene: TRBJ1-6

CDR3nt: TGTGCCAGCACCACCATCGGGAGAATCGACAATGAGCAGTTCTTC
CDR3aa: CASTTIGRIDNEQFF
d_gene: -
abundance: -
v_gene: TRBV12-3/TRBV12-4
j_gene: TRBJ2-1

CDR3nt: TGTGCCAGCAGTTTAAGGGGGTCCAAAAACATTCAGTACTTC
CDR3aa: CASSLRGSKNIQYF
d_gene: -
abundance: -
v_gene: TRBV27
j_gene: TRBJ2-4

CDR3nt: TGTGCCAGCAGTTCCCAGACAGAGACCCAGTACTTC
CDR3aa: CASSSQTETQYF
d_gene: -
abundance: -
v_gene: TRBV6-5
j_gene: TRBJ2-5

CDR3nt: TGTGCCAGCAGCGGACTTCGTCGGTCGGGGACTAGCGCCCGGGAGCAGTACTTC
CDR3aa: CASSGLRRSGTSAREQYF
d_gene: TRBD2
abundance: -
v_gene: TRBV5-6
j_gene: TRBJ2-7